This T cell receptor (beta chain) was captured in a study of T cells in Graves' hyperthyroidism and ophthalmopathy. This clonotype was seen many times. This CDR3 is built from 14 residues. Germline V gene lookup returns CDR1 MNHEY and CDR2 SMNVEV (reference sequence). V lost 6 bases to trimming and J lost 4 bases; unmatched junction nucleotides: 3. Using RNA transcripts as the source, TCR beta CDR3 regions were amplified. Researchers ran a first-round RT-PCR on the TCR CDR3 using the HTBI primer set. TCRdb processed the multiplex PCR reads anew with MiXCR; each CDR3 protein has one entry. The table lists roughly 350,000 distinct CDR3 sequences, approximately 15% of them singletons.

V gene TRBV27 combines with J gene TRBJ2-1, with TRBD2 identical over 10 bases. Sequenced material: blood. This clonotype originated in a woman aged 25 to 39 with Graves' hyperthyroidism. The DNA of the CDR3 is TGTGCCAGCAGGGGTAGCGGGAGGTACAATGAGCAGTTCTTC. Its protein product is CASRGSGRYNEQFF.